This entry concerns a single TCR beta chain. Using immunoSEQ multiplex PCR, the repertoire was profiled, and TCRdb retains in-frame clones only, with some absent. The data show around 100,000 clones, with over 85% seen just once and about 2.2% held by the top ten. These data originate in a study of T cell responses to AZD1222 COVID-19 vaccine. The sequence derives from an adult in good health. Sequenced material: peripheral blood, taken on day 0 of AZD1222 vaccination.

The CDR3 is CASSLGGDRNEQFF. The DNA for the CDR3 is TGTGCCAGCAGTTTGGGGGGGGACAGGAATGAGCAGTTCTTC. The rearrangement links TRBV28 to TRBJ2-1; tentative D call: TRBD1 (8 bases). The CDR3 is 14 amino acids. Germline CDR1 is MDHEN and CDR2 is SYDVKM. V was clipped by 3 bases and J by 7 bases, with 13 bases between them. Full variable domain (rest looked up from reference TRBV28 and TRBJ2-1): DVKVTQSSRYLVKRTGEKVFLECVQDMDHENMFWYRQDPGLGLRLIYFSYDVKMKEKGDIPEGYSVSREKKERFSLILESASTNQTSMYLCASSLGGDRNEQFFGPGTRLTVL.